A single sample gave rise to the 20 T cell receptor beta chains below, sequenced in a study of Ad26.COV2.S vaccination and SARS-CoV-2 variants. TCRdb keeps only in-frame clones here, not all; method: immunoSEQ multiplex PCR. Counted here are about 350,000 clones, under 95% occurring once; the ten biggest clones make up 3% to 4%. The input for sequencing was peripheral blood, taken after recovery from COVID-19. The receptor source for this set is a human donor who had recovered from COVID-19.

The rearrangement joins TRBV7-2 to TRBJ2-3, with a weak D call TRBD2 (5 bases). Germline V lookup: CDR1 SGHTA, CDR2 FQGNSA. The V end lost 3 bases, the J end lost 6 bases, and 22 bases lay between the germline ends. The CDR3 contains 17 residues. The CDR3 coding sequence is TGTGCCAGCAGCTTGGGCTATTTGAAGAGTTTAGCGGATACGCAGTATTTT. This translates into CASSLGYLKSLADTQYF. Complete variable domain (other parts from reference TRBV7-2 and TRBJ2-3): GAGVSQSPSNKVTEKGKDVELRCDPISGHTALYWYRQSLGQGLEFLIYFQGNSAPDKSGLPSDRFSAERTGGSVSTLTIQRTQQEDSAVYLCASSLGYLKSLADTQYFGPGTRLTVL.

V gene TRBV11-2 combines with J gene TRBJ1-6, with D uncertain. This CDR3 is built from 15 residues. The V gene lost 1 base and the J gene lost 0 bases, with 4 bases spanning the gap. Per the germline V gene, CDR1 is SGHAT and CDR2 is FQNNGV. This CDR3 is CASSLAASYNSPLHF. The CDR3 DNA sequence: TGTGCCAGCAGCTTAGCAGCCTCCTATAATTCACCCCTCCACTTT. The complete variable domain, with remaining parts taken from reference TRBV11-2 and TRBJ1-6, reads EAGVAQSPRYKIIEKRQSVAFWCNPISGHATLYWYQQILGQGPKLLIQFQNNGVVDDSQLPKDRFSAERLKGVDSTLKIQPAKLEDSAVYLCASSLAASYNSPLHFGNGTRLTVT.

This clone has a single count. The V and J genes are TRBV27 and TRBJ1-1; TRBD1 is a possible D gene (5 bases). V lost 1 base and J lost 3, with 9 bases in between. This CDR3 contains 14 residues. Looked up from germline, CDR1 is MNHEY and CDR2 is SMNVEV (reference sequence). This CDR3 reads CASSLWWGDTEAFF. In DNA, the CDR3 is TGTGCCAGCAGTTTATGGTGGGGGGACACTGAAGCTTTCTTT.

V gene TRBV2 combines with J gene TRBJ1-2; D not certain. CDR1 is SNHLY, CDR2 FYNNEI, per germline. This CDR3 region has 16 residues. V was shortened by 0 bases and J by 6 bases, with 17 bases between the two germline ends. The CDR3 is CASSEASWGSDDGYTF. The CDR3 DNA is TGTGCCAGCAGTGAAGCCTCTTGGGGATCCGACGATGGCTACACCTTC. Looking up the rest from reference TRBV2 and TRBJ1-2 gives the full variable domain: EPEVTQTPSHQVTQMGQEVILRCVPISNHLYFYWYRQILGQKVEFLVSFYNNEISEKSEIFDDQFSVERPDGSNFTLKIRSTKLEDSAMYFCASSEASWGSDDGYTFGSGTRLTVV.

The gene calls are TRBV12-3 or TRBV12-4 and TRBJ1-6, with unresolved D. This CDR3 has 13 residues. V shed 1 base and J shed 7 bases, with 5 bases lying between them. The CDR3 protein is CASSLGQNSPLHF. Here the CDR3 DNA reads TGTGCCAGCAGTTTAGGGCAGAATTCACCCCTCCACTTT.

The chain has TRBV7-9 and TRBJ2-7, with D possibly matching TRBD2 (5 bases). This CDR3 contains 16 residues. Germline CDR1 SEHNR, CDR2 FQNEAQ (reference sequence). Between the trimmed V and J ends, which lost 5 bases and 1 base, there was a span of 18 bases. The CDR3 DNA sequence: TGTGCCAGCAGCCCTAGCTTGGCTCCTTCGTCCTACGAGCAGTACTTC. Protein product: CASSPSLAPSSYEQYF.

The chain combines TRBV6-1 with TRBJ1-5; tentative D call: TRBD1 (5 bases). This CDR3 is built from 16 residues. V lost 2 bases and J lost 1, with 12 bases in between. CDR1 MNHNS and CDR2 SASEGT come from the germline V gene. CDR3 sequence: CASSELTVPSNQPQHF. The CDR3 DNA sequence: TGTGCCAGCAGTGAATTGACAGTCCCAAGCAATCAGCCCCAGCATTTT.

The chain links TRBV6-5 to TRBJ1-2, with 10 bases lining up with TRBD1. Looked up from germline, CDR1 is MNHEY and CDR2 is SVGAGI. Trimming at V came to 6 bases and at J to 7 bases, leaving 11 bases not matched to a gene. CDR3 length: 15 amino acids. CDR3 in amino acids: CASRLSGTGESGYTF. In DNA, the CDR3 is TGTGCCAGCAGGCTCTCCGGGACAGGGGAGAGTGGCTACACCTTC.

The chain has TRBV5-1 and TRBJ1-1; 10 nucleotides align to TRBD1. From germline, CDR1 is SGHRS and CDR2 YFSETQ. The CDR3 extends over 12 amino acids. The V gene end was trimmed by 4 bases and the J gene end by 7 bases; junction bases not matched to a gene: 1. The CDR3 region is CASSGDRGEAFF. CDR3 coding DNA: TGCGCCAGCAGCGGGGACAGGGGTGAAGCTTTCTTT.

This chain joins TRBV25-1 and TRBJ1-5; no clear D. Germline V gene lookup returns CDR1 MGHDK and CDR2 SYGVNS. This CDR3 has 13 amino acids. Trimming removed 4 bases from V and 7 bases from J, with 11 bases in between. The CDR3 loop is CASSATGSQPQHF. The CDR3 DNA sequence: TGTGCCAGCAGTGCTACTGGTAGCCAGCCCCAGCATTTT.

The chain uses TRBV6-6 and TRBJ1-1; D is unclear. Germline V gene lookup returns CDR1 MNHNY and CDR2 SVGAGI (reference sequence). The CDR3 totals 12 residues. Trimming removed 2 bases at V and 6 bases at J, with 7 bases between. In DNA form, the CDR3 reads TGTGCCAGCAGTTACCAGGTCTCTGAAGCTTTCTTT. It codes for CASSYQVSEAFF.

The chain uses TRBV6-5 and TRBJ1-1; D uncertain. There are 14 residues in the CDR3. The V end lost 7 bases, the J end lost 0 bases, and 12 bases lay between the germline ends. In germline, CDR1 is MNHEY, CDR2 SVGAGI. In DNA form, the CDR3 reads TGTGCCAGCACCAGGAATTTAGTGAACACTGAAGCTTTCTTT. Translated, it gives CASTRNLVNTEAFF.

The chain has TRBV7-3 and TRBJ1-1, with D tentatively TRBD1 (5 bases). V lost 8 bases and J lost 5, with 15 bases in between. This CDR3 is 13 amino acids long. Germline V gene sequence: CDR1 SGHTA, CDR2 FQGTGA. The DNA of the CDR3 is TGTGCCAGCCGTAATTCGGGGGGGACTGAAGCTTTCTTT. Its translation is CASRNSGGTEAFF.

The chain carries TRBV9 and TRBJ1-3; D not resolved. CDR1 is SGDLS and CDR2 is YYNGEE in the germline V gene. The CDR3 is made up of 13 amino acids. V lost 4 bases, J lost 2 bases, and 7 bases lay in between. Here the CDR3 reads CASSPMPGNTIYF. For the CDR3, the DNA is TGTGCCAGCAGCCCCATGCCTGGAAACACCATATATTTT.

The chain employs TRBV6-1 and TRBJ1-4; D unclear. Germline-derived CDR1 and CDR2 are MNHNS and SASEGT. The CDR3 loop spans 17 amino acids. V was cut by 0 bases and J by 5 bases, with 16 bases left in between. DNA of the CDR3: TGTGCCAGCAGTGAAGCGCTGGGGAACAGAGGCAATGAAAAACTGTTTTTT. Translating it yields CASSEALGNRGNEKLFF.

J is TRBJ2-1 and V is TRBV15; D call uncertain. This CDR3 comprises 13 residues. Germline V CDR1 and CDR2: LNHNV, YYDKDF (reference sequence). V shed 4 bases and J shed 6 bases, with 10 bases lying between them. The CDR3 protein is CATSTRSGNEQFF. CDR3 in DNA: TGTGCCACCAGCACCAGATCCGGCAATGAGCAGTTCTTC.

This chain uses TRBV13 with TRBJ2-1, with 11 bases fitting TRBD2. The germline gives CDR1 PRHDT, CDR2 FYEKMQ (reference sequence). Unmatched junction bases numbered 15, after V lost 5 bases and J lost 6 bases. The CDR3 runs to 18 residues. The CDR3 DNA is TGTGCCAGCAGCCAACGTAGTAGCGGGGGGGCGGAAACCAATGAGCAGTTCTTC. Its translation: CASSQRSSGGAETNEQFF.

About this clone itself: Because the CDR3 is missing its conserved closing phenylalanine or tryptophan, this is likely a read error. The limits of the CDR3 on the DNA are not certain, so only TCRdb's listed CDR3 is given. This chain connects TRBV6-4 to TRBJ1-1. The CDR3 region is 8 residues in length, termini included. CDR1 is MRHNA, CDR2 SNTAGT, per germline. The CDR3: CASSDSKS.

The chain has TRBV6-4 and TRBJ2-1, with D possibly matching TRBD2 (7 bases). Germline V CDR1 and CDR2: MRHNA, SNTAGT. The CDR3 covers 16 residues. Between the trimmed V and J ends, which lost 6 bases and 3 bases, there was a span of 18 bases. CDR3 loop: CASSLRLGGDYNEQFF. The CDR3 coding sequence is TGTGCCAGCAGCCTTCGCCTAGGGGGGGACTACAATGAGCAGTTCTTC.

This chain links TRBV7-9 with TRBJ2-1; 8 nucleotides align to TRBD1. The germline CDR1 and CDR2 sequences are SEHNR and FQNEAQ (reference sequence). The CDR3 totals 14 residues. With V trimmed by 5 bases and J by 6 bases, 6 bases remained unmatched. The CDR3 DNA reads TGTGCCAGCAGCATTCCGACAGGGGTCAATGAGCAGTTCTTC. It specifies CASSIPTGVNEQFF.